This entry lists 30 T cell receptor beta chains sequenced from one sample in a study of OX40 agonist ivuxolimab in advanced cancers. Profiled with immunoSEQ multiplex PCR; TCRdb holds only in-frame clones, not every one. The sample lists tens of thousands of clones; roughly 86% were seen once. Sequenced material: CD4+ or CD8+ T cells sorted from blood, taken in a trial of the OX40 agonist ivuxolimab. The receptors shown here come from an adult with an advanced solid tumor such as melanoma, head and neck, liver or kidney cancer.

This rearrangement joins TRBV9 to TRBJ2-1, with D possibly being TRBD2 (6 bases). Looked up from germline, CDR1 is SGDLS and CDR2 is YYNGEE. This CDR3 has 17 amino acids. V lost 4 bases to trimming and J lost 0 bases, with 17 bases between them. The CDR3 reads CASSHYDGGSSYNEQFF. The CDR3 coding sequence is TGTGCCAGCAGCCATTACGACGGGGGAAGCTCCTACAATGAGCAGTTCTTC.

The rearrangement uses TRBV4-3 and TRBJ1-3; possible D gene TRBD1, 6 bases. Trimming took 3 bases from V and 5 from J, leaving 17 bases between them. There are 16 residues in the CDR3. The germline V gene encodes CDR1 LGHNA and CDR2 YSLEER. This CDR3 is CASSQVLGGSRNTIYF. CDR3 DNA: TGCGCCAGCAGCCAGGTTTTAGGGGGAAGTAGAAACACCATATATTTT.

This chain links TRBV10-3 with TRBJ1-5, with a tentative D call TRBD1 (5 bases). The V gene lost 4 bases and the J gene lost 4 bases, with 8 bases spanning the gap. This CDR3 is 13 amino acids long. From germline, CDR1 is ENHRY and CDR2 SYGVKD. CDR3 nucleotide sequence: TGTGCCATCAGTGGTGGGGGGAATCAGCCCCAGCATTTT. Translation: CAISGGGNQPQHF.

J is TRBJ1-3 and V is TRBV7-2; maybe TRBD1 (6 bases). Per the germline V gene, CDR1 is SGHTA and CDR2 is FQGNSA. V lost 5 bases, J lost 0 bases, and 11 bases lay in between. The CDR3 sequence is 15 residues long. In DNA, the CDR3 is TGTGCCAGCAGCCGTGGGACAAACTCTGGAAACACCATATATTTT. Protein product: CASSRGTNSGNTIYF.

J is TRBJ2-7 and V is TRBV2; D not resolved. The germline V gene encodes CDR1 SNHLY and CDR2 FYNNEI. CDR3 length: 13 residues. Deletions cut 3 bases from V and 3 bases from J, with 9 bases between. The CDR3 coding sequence is TGTGCCAGCAGTGACCTAACTAACTACGAGCAGTACTTC. It encodes CASSDLTNYEQYF.

J is TRBJ2-7 and V is TRBV19; D may correspond to TRBD1 or TRBD2 (5 bases each). The CDR3 extends over 15 amino acids. CDR1 is LNHDA and CDR2 is SQIVND in the germline V gene (reference sequence). The V end was cut by 4 bases, the J end by 0 bases, with 13 bases between. In DNA, the CDR3 is TGTGCCAGTAGTAACCGGGACGTGAGCTCCTACGAGCAGTACTTC. Translating it yields CASSNRDVSSYEQYF. Full variable domain (outside the CDR3, taken from reference TRBV19 and TRBJ2-7): DGGITQSPKYLFRKEGQNVTLSCEQNLNHDAMYWYRQDPGQGLRLIYYSQIVNDFQKGDIAEGYSVSREKKESFPLTVTSAQKNPTAFYLCASSNRDVSSYEQYFGPGTRLTVT.

CDR3 residues: CASHWTRSSETQYF. For the CDR3, the DNA is TGTGCCAGCCATTGGACTAGGAGTTCAGAGACCCAGTACTTC. V gene TRBV27 combines with J gene TRBJ2-5, with 7 positions matching TRBD2. This CDR3 contains 14 residues. The V gene end was trimmed by 8 bases and the J gene end by 4 bases; junction bases not matched to a gene: 10. Germline V gene sequence: CDR1 MNHEY, CDR2 SMNVEV (reference sequence).

This CDR3 reads CASSIRTSGGLAKNIQYF. CDR3 nucleotide sequence: TGTGCCAGCAGCATTAGGACTAGCGGGGGCCTAGCCAAAAACATTCAGTACTTC. The chain employs TRBV7-2 and TRBJ2-4, with 13 bases lining up with TRBD2. J lost 0 bases, V lost 5 bases, and 7 bases had no gene match. Germline V gives CDR1 SGHTA, CDR2 FQGNSA. The CDR3 runs to 18 residues.

This chain's CDR3 is CASSGGDRRYGYTF. The CDR3 bases are TGTGCCAGCAGCGGAGGGGATAGAAGGTATGGCTACACCTTC. This chain links TRBV2 with TRBJ1-2; possibly TRBD1 for D (5 bases). The CDR3 covers 14 residues. V was cut by 6 bases and J by 5 bases, with 16 bases left in between. Germline V gives CDR1 SNHLY, CDR2 FYNNEI.

This clone appeared a few times. The chain employs TRBV14 and TRBJ1-1, with no clear D. V was pared by 5 bases and J by 4 bases, with 11 bases between. The CDR3 runs to 13 residues. The germline gives CDR1 SGHDN, CDR2 FVKESK. CDR3 loop: CASSFRSGTEAFF. CDR3 DNA: TGTGCCAGCAGCTTCAGGAGTGGCACTGAAGCTTTCTTT.

This clone has just a few counts. The chain uses TRBV27 and TRBJ2-7, with 9 bases matching TRBD1. Germline values: CDR1 MNHEY, CDR2 SMNVEV (reference sequence). This CDR3 is built from 13 residues. V trimming: 7 bases; J trimming: 6 bases; junction bases outside the gene matches: 7. The CDR3 bases are TGTGCCAGCACAGGACAGGGGTCAGGCGAGCAGTACTTC. As protein: CASTGQGSGEQYF.

The chain has TRBV2 and TRBJ1-2, with 7 bases lining up with TRBD1. Germline lookup yields CDR1 SNHLY and CDR2 FYNNEI. Trimming took 7 bases from V and 8 from J; bases not matched to a gene: 7. This CDR3 comprises 12 residues. The CDR3 spells CASNIQGKGYTF. CDR3 DNA sequence: TGTGCCAGCAATATACAGGGGAAAGGCTACACCTTC.

J is TRBJ2-4 and V is TRBV5-4, with D tentatively TRBD1 (5 bases). This CDR3 has 17 residues. Trimming took 5 bases from V and 0 from J, leaving 18 bases between them. From germline, CDR1 is SGHNT and CDR2 YYREEE (reference sequence). The CDR3 coding sequence is TGTGCCAGCAGTTCGCCGCACGACAGACGAGCCAAAAACATTCAGTACTTC. Residues: CASSSPHDRRAKNIQYF.

The CDR3 region is CASSRTGTSNTEAFF. In DNA form, the CDR3 reads TGTGCCAGCAGCCGAACCGGGACAAGTAACACTGAAGCTTTCTTT. The chain links TRBV21-1 to TRBJ1-1; the table's D call of TRBD1 was not tested on the DNA. TRBV21-1 is listed as a pseudogene. This CDR3 comprises 15 residues.

This clone occurred once. The CDR3 reads CASSSGRDYEQYF. Here the CDR3 DNA reads TGTGCCAGCAGCTCGGGACGGGACTACGAGCAGTACTTC. V gene TRBV5-6 combines with J gene TRBJ2-7, with D tentatively TRBD1 or TRBD2 (5 bases each). The CDR3 extends over 13 amino acids. Germline CDR1 SGHDT, CDR2 YYEEEE. V was trimmed by 3 bases and J by 3 bases, leaving 10 bases between them.

The chain has TRBV27 and TRBJ2-5; the D is unclear. The tail of the sequence fits TRBJ2-7 better, so the J call may be wrong. The germline gives CDR1 MNHEY, CDR2 SMNVEV (reference sequence). The CDR3 is 15 amino acids. The CDR3 nucleotides are TGTGCCAGCAGTTTAGCACCTCGCGGTTCCTACGAGCAGTACTTC. Protein: CASSLAPRGSYEQYF.

V is TRBV5-6 and J is TRBJ2-7, with a weak D call TRBD2 (5 bases). Germline CDR1 SGHDT, CDR2 YYEEEE. Trimming removed 0 bases from V and 0 bases from J, with 7 bases in between. This CDR3 spans 14 amino acids. The CDR3 DNA reads as TGTGCCAGCAGCTTGGGAGGGTTCTCCTACGAGCAGTACTTC. Its protein product is CASSLGGFSYEQYF.

The chain is built from TRBV7-3 and TRBJ1-5; possible D gene TRBD1, 5 bases. Trimming cost V 1 base and J 6 bases, with 10 bases left between them. Germline CDR1 reads SGHTA; CDR2 reads FQGTGA. CDR3 length: 14 residues. CDR3 in amino acids: CASSLIGGLQPQHF. CDR3 bases: TGTGCCAGCAGCTTAATTGGGGGTCTTCAGCCCCAGCATTTT.

J is TRBJ1-2 and V is TRBV27; D unclear. The CDR3 runs to 14 residues. In germline, CDR1 is MNHEY, CDR2 SMNVEV (reference sequence). V lost 6 bases and J 4 bases, leaving 15 bases between the germline ends. The CDR3 bases are TGTGCCAGCAGAGAGCCGGGGTCTACCTATGGCTACACCTTC. Protein product: CASREPGSTYGYTF.

The chain employs TRBV20-1 and TRBJ2-4; 11 nucleotides match TRBD2. Germline V lookup: CDR1 DFQATT, CDR2 SNEGSKA (reference sequence). The CDR3 contains 11 residues. V shed 5 bases and J 13 bases; nucleotides not matched to a gene: 4. CDR3 residues: CSAGGLAVQYF. CDR3 DNA: TGCAGTGCTGGGGGACTAGCGGTCCAGTACTTC.

The V call is TRBV28, the J call TRBJ2-7, with 8 bases that match TRBD2. Germline V gene lookup returns CDR1 MDHEN and CDR2 SYDVKM. This CDR3 is built from 17 residues. Trimming removed 4 bases from V and 2 bases from J; junction bases left unmatched: 13. CDR3 region: CASSSSSGRFTPYEQYF. CDR3 in DNA: TGTGCCAGCAGTTCCTCTAGCGGGCGGTTTACTCCCTACGAGCAGTACTTC. Together with reference TRBV28 and TRBJ2-7, the CDR3 gives the full variable domain: DVKVTQSSRYLVKRTGEKVFLECVQDMDHENMFWYRQDPGLGLRLIYFSYDVKMKEKGDIPEGYSVSREKKERFSLILESASTNQTSMYLCASSSSSGRFTPYEQYFGPGTRLTVT.

V gene TRBV5-1 combines with J gene TRBJ2-7; 7 bases match TRBD2. Germline V gives CDR1 SGHRS, CDR2 YFSETQ. The CDR3 is made up of 16 amino acids. V trimming: 0 bases; J trimming: 0 bases; junction bases outside the gene matches: 6. The CDR3 bases are TGCGCCAGCAGCTTGGGCGGGGGTAGAGCCTCCTACGAGCAGTACTTC. Translating gives CASSLGGGRASYEQYF.

The chain couples TRBV6-5 to TRBJ1-4; 8 bases align to TRBD1. Germline V gene lookup returns CDR1 MNHEY and CDR2 SVGAGI. The junction had 5 bases not matched to a gene; V was cut back by 6 bases and J by 8 bases. This CDR3 is built from 13 residues. Written as DNA, the CDR3 is TGTGCCAGCAGGCTTACAGGGGGGGAAAAACTGTTTTTT. Its translation: CASRLTGGEKLFF.

CDR3 region: CASRPPSGREQYF. The CDR3 coding sequence is TGTGCCAGCCGCCCACCAAGCGGACGCGAGCAGTACTTC. The chain has TRBV6-5 and TRBJ2-7, with D perhaps matching TRBD2 (5 bases). Germline V gives CDR1 MNHEY, CDR2 SVGAGI. The CDR3 is 13 amino acids. The V gene lost 8 bases and the J gene lost 6 bases, with 17 bases spanning the gap.

This clone was recorded a few times. CDR3 DNA: TGTGCCAGCAGCTCGTCGGACTCTCAGTACTTC. This codes for CASSSSDSQYF. The genes are TRBV7-3 and TRBJ2-7; tentatively, D is TRBD2 (5 bases). The V end lost 4 bases, the J end lost 10 bases, and 11 bases lay between the germline ends. Germline V gives CDR1 SGHTA, CDR2 FQGTGA. The CDR3 is 11 residues long.

The CDR3 nucleotides read TGTGCCAGCAGTTACCCCAGCGGGCCGAACACCGGGGAGCTGTTTTTT. This encodes CASSYPSGPNTGELFF. The V gene is TRBV6-5, the J gene TRBJ2-2, with a tentative D call TRBD2 (6 bases). The germline V and J ends were trimmed by 2 bases and 0 bases, with 10 bases remaining between them. There are 16 residues in the CDR3. Germline assignment: CDR1 MNHEY and CDR2 SVGAGI.

This sequence joins TRBV19 and TRBJ1-3; no definite D call. V lost 2 bases, J lost 0 bases, and 11 bases lay in between. Germline V gene data show CDR1 as LNHDA and CDR2 as SQIVND (reference sequence). CDR3 length: 16 residues. The CDR3 DNA reads as TGTGCCAGTAGTATATCCGCGGACGGCTCTGGAAACACCATATATTTT. Protein product: CASSISADGSGNTIYF.

This rearrangement joins TRBV10-1 to TRBJ2-5, with D tentatively TRBD2 (7 bases). The CDR3 is 16 residues long. Trimming cost V 3 bases and J 2 bases, with 16 bases left between them. Germline V lookup: CDR1 WNHNN, CDR2 SYGVQD (reference sequence). The CDR3 nucleotides read TGCGCCAGCAGTGATCGGGGAGGGGGGCCTCAAGAGACCCAGTACTTC. This translates into CASSDRGGGPQETQYF.

The rearrangement joins TRBV7-3 to TRBJ2-3; D gene unclear. The germline V gene has CDR1 SGHTA and CDR2 FQGTGA. V lost 2 bases, J lost 6 bases, and 9 bases lay in between. This CDR3 is built from 13 residues. This CDR3 is CASSLGLSDTQYF. In nucleotides, the CDR3 is TGTGCCAGCAGCTTAGGGCTATCGGATACGCAGTATTTT.

The gene calls are TRBV5-1 and TRBJ1-1, with 8 nucleotides matching TRBD1. In germline, CDR1 is SGHRS, CDR2 YFSETQ. The length of the CDR3 is 16 residues. After removal of 4 bases from V and 3 bases from J, the junction contained 11 bases not matched to a gene. CDR3 coding DNA: TGCGCCAGCAGCCTTCGGACAGGGCAGGGGGACACTGAAGCTTTCTTT. This sequence encodes CASSLRTGQGDTEAFF. The complete variable domain, with remaining parts taken from reference TRBV5-1 and TRBJ1-1, reads KAGVTQTPRYLIKTRGQQVTLSCSPISGHRSVSWYQQTPGQGLQFLFEYFSETQRNKGNFPGRFSGRQFSNSRSEMNVSTLELGDSALYLCASSLRTGQGDTEAFFGQGTRLTVV.